Each of the 9 T cell receptor beta chains below was sequenced from the same sample in a study of blood T cell repertoires in COVID-19. The repertoire was sequenced with immunoSEQ multiplex PCR; TCRdb's copy has only in-frame clones and lacks some. The table shows tens of thousands of clones, with around nine tenths occurring only once. The sample comprised peripheral blood. Receptors were obtained from a man aged 40-55 years with COVID-19, enrolled during active disease.

The chain has TRBV30 and TRBJ1-2; D is uncertain. The germline V gene encodes CDR1 GTSNPN and CDR2 SVGIG (reference sequence). V gave up 3 bases and J gave up 4 bases, with 12 bases separating them. This CDR3 has 13 residues. The CDR3 here is CAWRGRSPYGYTF. CDR3 DNA sequence: TGTGCCTGGAGAGGCAGGTCGCCCTATGGCTACACCTTC. The whole variable domain, remainder taken from reference TRBV30 and TRBJ1-2, is SQTIHQWPATLVQPVGSPLSLECTVEGTSNPNLYWYRQAAGRGLQLLFYSVGIGQISSEVPQNLSASRPQDRQFILSSKKLLLSDSGFYLCAWRGRSPYGYTFGSGTRLTVV.

The chain is built from TRBV10-3 and TRBJ1-1, with D possibly TRBD1 on 6 matching bases. The CDR3 has 18 residues. The ends were cut back, 0 bases at V and 7 bases at J, with 24 bases in the middle. Germline V gene sequence: CDR1 ENHRY, CDR2 SYGVKD. DNA for the CDR3: TGTGCCATCAGTGAGTCATCATCGGGTTGGACAGAGGTCAGTGAAGCTTTCTTT. Translation: CAISESSSGWTEVSEAFF.

The chain employs TRBV7-9 and TRBJ2-5; D call uncertain. V lost 3 bases to trimming and J lost 3 bases, with 8 bases between them. The CDR3 runs 13 residues. Germline V lookup: CDR1 SEHNR, CDR2 FQNEAQ (reference sequence). In nucleotides, the CDR3 is TGTGCCAGCAGCTTCAACAGCAAAGAGACCCAGTACTTC. Protein: CASSFNSKETQYF.

The V gene is TRBV10-2, the J gene TRBJ1-2; D gene ambiguous. Trimming removed 4 bases from V and 3 bases from J, with 12 bases in between. The CDR3 covers 14 residues. CDR1 and CDR2 (germline): WSHSY, SAAADI. CDR3 sequence (DNA): TGCGCCAGCAGTGTGGCCTCCCGGGACTATGGCTACACCTTC. As protein: CASSVASRDYGYTF.

This sequence joins TRBV2 and TRBJ2-3, with a weak D call TRBD1 (6 bases). Germline V CDR1 and CDR2: SNHLY, FYNNEI. The CDR3 covers 14 residues. The V end lost 6 bases, the J end lost 0 bases, and 10 bases lay between the germline ends. CDR3 DNA: TGTGCCAGCAGGTCAGGGGAGAGCACAGATACGCAGTATTTT. Translating gives CASRSGESTDTQYF.

With respect to this clone: Other DNA sequences in this specimen translate into the identical CDR3. This chain joins TRBV7-2 and TRBJ2-5; the D gene is possibly TRBD1 (6 bases). V gave up 0 bases and J gave up 2 bases, with 10 bases separating them. This CDR3 has 15 amino acids. The germline V gene encodes CDR1 SGHTA and CDR2 FQGNSA. The CDR3 region is CASSLAVGGQETQYF. CDR3 DNA: TGTGCCAGCAGCTTAGCAGTAGGGGGTCAAGAGACCCAGTACTTC.

The chain has TRBV28 and TRBJ2-7; weak D call: TRBD1 (5 bases). Trimming shortened V by 6 bases and J by 2 bases, and 17 bases separated the two germline ends. Germline V CDR1 and CDR2: MDHEN, SYDVKM. The CDR3 sequence is 15 residues long. CDR3 DNA: TGTGCCAGCAGCCACCCCGCGACAGCAACCTACGAGCAGTACTTC. It encodes CASSHPATATYEQYF.

The genes are TRBV6-4 and TRBJ1-1; weak D call: TRBD1 (6 bases). The CDR3 contains 13 residues. CDR1 is MRHNA and CDR2 is SNTAGT in the germline V gene. V was clipped by 5 bases and J by 1 base, with 8 bases between them. The CDR3 protein is CASSLTGNTEAFF. The CDR3 DNA reads as TGTGCCAGCAGTCTGACAGGGAACACTGAAGCTTTCTTT.

This clone was seen once. DNA for the CDR3: TGTGCCACCTGGGAGGGTGTCACTGAAGCTTTCTTT. This gives the protein CATWEGVTEAFF. This chain links TRBV10-3 with TRBJ1-1; D unresolved. The CDR3 spans 12 residues. The V gene's germline CDR1 is ENHRY and CDR2 SYGVKD. V lost 10 bases to trimming and J lost 4 bases, with 13 bases between them.